This TCR beta chain was recovered during a study of human T cells and chemical hapten exposure. Looking at the study overall: Across samples, TCR yields varied, mostly owing to small differences in pooled library volumes. The study's findings and limits: Versus controls, expanded TCRs had significantly more large CDR3 similarity clusters.

Time point reported: patch test 2, 6 weeks after DPC sensitization. Sample treatment: therapeutic diphenylcyclopropenone sensitization with weekly scalp DPC. TCRdb processed the RACE reads anew with MiXCR; each CDR3 protein has one entry. The data show 360,000 or so distinct CDR3 sequences, nearly 6.5% seen once. To note about this clonotype: What it recognizes is unknown.

Trimming pared 8 bases from V and 2 bases from J, leaving 16 bases between. This CDR3 region has 15 residues. Germline CDR1 reads MNHEY; CDR2 reads SVGEGT. This receptor was identified in a young woman with alopecia areata. Some clones in this sample may be carry-over from other donors' samples. Sample: whole blood, taken in connection with sensitization to the hapten diphenylcyclopropenone (DPC). J is TRBJ2-1 and V is TRBV6-2 or TRBV6-3; D is perhaps TRBD2 (7 bases). Written as DNA, the CDR3 is TGTGCCAGCTGTGTAGGGGGGGAGACCTACAATGAGCAGTTCTTC. Amino acids: CASCVGGETYNEQFF.